Following are 16 T cell receptor beta chains from one sample sequenced in a study of shared clonotypes between healthy human individuals. Clones were read by immunoSEQ multiplex PCR, and TCRdb kept only the in-frame ones, dropping some. The sample lists approximately 1,500,000 clones, 95% to 99% occurring once. Sample: naive CD4+ T cells sorted from blood. Subset denoted: CD45RA+ positively selected. These TCRs come from a man aged 25-45 years in good health.

The chain employs TRBV2 and TRBJ2-1; 7 bases map to TRBD1. The CDR3 is made up of 15 amino acids. The junction had 9 bases not matched to a gene; V was cut back by 8 bases and J by 2 bases. Germline CDR1 is SNHLY and CDR2 is FYNNEI. The CDR3 loop reads CASRVDRQTYNEQFF. CDR3 coding DNA: TGTGCCAGCCGTGTGGACAGGCAAACCTACAATGAGCAGTTCTTC.

The V call is TRBV27, the J call TRBJ2-7, with TRBD2 matching 12 bases. V shed 5 bases, J shed 0 bases, and the junction held 5 bases outside the gene matches. The CDR3 contains 16 residues. The germline V gene encodes CDR1 MNHEY and CDR2 SMNVEV (reference sequence). This CDR3 reads CASSTGLAGSSYEQYF. CDR3 nucleotide sequence: TGTGCCAGCAGTACAGGACTAGCGGGAAGCTCCTACGAGCAGTACTTC.

This clone has only one observation. This chain joins TRBV10-3 and TRBJ2-7; TRBD1 or TRBD2 may be the D gene (6 bases each). The CDR3 contains 18 residues. In germline, CDR1 is ENHRY, CDR2 SYGVKD. Trimming removed 6 bases at V and 1 base at J, with 25 bases between. The chain's CDR3 is CAISEGGTTGTWSYEQYF. The CDR3 nucleotides read TGTGCCATCAGCGAGGGCGGGACAACAGGTACCTGGTCCTACGAGCAGTACTTC.

V usage is TRBV10-3 and J usage is TRBJ1-2, with D hard to call. CDR1 and CDR2 (germline): ENHRY, SYGVKD. This CDR3 has 17 residues. With 3 bases removed from V and 0 bases from J, the gap between germline ends came to 17 bases. In DNA, the CDR3 is TGTGCCATCAGTGACCCGGGCAAGCGGGATTCTAACTATGGCTACACCTTC. Translating it yields CAISDPGKRDSNYGYTF.

The DNA for the CDR3 is TGTGCCAGCAGTTTAAGGGCAGGGATTTCGGTCAATCAGCCCCAGCATTTT. Residues: CASSLRAGISVNQPQHF. The chain carries TRBV28 and TRBJ1-5, with D possibly being TRBD1 (5 bases). The CDR3 has 17 amino acids. Germline V lookup: CDR1 MDHEN, CDR2 SYDVKM. V dropped 2 bases and J dropped 3 bases, with 17 bases sitting between them.

The chain couples TRBV10-3 to TRBJ2-5, with a weak D call TRBD2 (6 bases). The CDR3 runs 13 residues. Germline V gene data show CDR1 as ENHRY and CDR2 as SYGVKD. V lost 8 bases and J 3 bases, leaving 13 bases between the germline ends. DNA of the CDR3: TGTGCCATCTTAAGGGACTTGAAAGAGACCCAGTACTTC. Residues: CAILRDLKETQYF.

This clone was seen a single time. The V call is TRBV5-1, the J call TRBJ2-7, with D possibly matching TRBD1 (6 bases). Trimming removed 3 bases from V and 3 bases from J, with 16 bases in between. Germline CDR1 reads SGHRS; CDR2 reads YFSETQ. This CDR3 comprises 15 residues. As DNA, the CDR3 is TGCGCCAGCAGCTCCTCCCCGGACAGCAGCTACGAGCAGTACTTC. Protein: CASSSSPDSSYEQYF.

The chain carries TRBV5-6 and TRBJ1-5; the D gene is possibly TRBD1 (5 bases). Germline lookup yields CDR1 SGHDT and CDR2 YYEEEE. Trimming left V 4 bases short and J 2 bases short, with 25 bases between. The CDR3 length is 19 residues. CDR3 DNA: TGTGCCAGCAGCACCGGGGGTGCGTTCATATCGGCGGGCAATCAGCCCCAGCATTTT. As protein: CASSTGGAFISAGNQPQHF.

As to this clone: Other DNA sequences from this sample encode an identical CDR3 as well. J is TRBJ1-1 and V is TRBV11-3; D perhaps matches TRBD1 (6 bases). CDR1 and CDR2 from the germline V gene are SGHNT and YENEEA. This CDR3 has 14 residues. Between the trimmed V and J ends, which lost 3 bases and 0 bases, there was a span of 8 bases. This CDR3 reads CASSLGGLNTEAFF. In DNA, the CDR3 is TGTGCCAGCAGCTTGGGGGGGCTGAACACTGAAGCTTTCTTT.

The rearrangement joins TRBV19 to TRBJ1-2; D unresolved. CDR3 length: 11 residues. Trimming removed 6 bases from V and 6 bases from J, with 8 bases in between. The germline V gene encodes CDR1 LNHDA and CDR2 SQIVND (reference sequence). The CDR3 DNA follows: TGTGCCAGTAGGGTGGTCGATGGCTACACCTTC. Translation gives CASRVVDGYTF. The full variable domain, in which reference TRBV19 and TRBJ1-2 provide the parts outside the CDR3, is DGGITQSPKYLFRKEGQNVTLSCEQNLNHDAMYWYRQDPGQGLRLIYYSQIVNDFQKGDIAEGYSVSREKKESFPLTVTSAQKNPTAFYLCASRVVDGYTFGSGTRLTVV.

This clone was recorded once. The same CDR3 also results from other DNA sequences found in this sample. The rearrangement uses TRBV28 and TRBJ1-2, with no clear D. The V gene's germline CDR1 is MDHEN and CDR2 SYDVKM. Deletions cut 5 bases from V and 8 bases from J, with 9 bases between. There are 11 residues in the CDR3. CDR3 sequence: CASSLNRGYTF. The DNA of the CDR3 is TGTGCCAGCAGTCTCAATAGAGGCTACACCTTC.

This rearrangement joins TRBV7-3 to TRBJ2-1; 9 bases fit TRBD1. The CDR3 sequence is 16 residues long. Germline V gives CDR1 SGHTA, CDR2 FQGTGA. With 3 bases clipped from V and 3 bases from J, the junction kept 6 bases outside the gene matches. CDR3 residues: CASSFDQDRGYNEQFF. CDR3 coding DNA: TGTGCCAGCAGCTTCGACCAGGACAGGGGCTACAATGAGCAGTTCTTC. Looking up the rest from reference TRBV7-3 and TRBJ2-1 gives the full variable domain: GAGVSQTPSNKVTEKGKYVELRCDPISGHTALYWYRQSLGQGPEFLIYFQGTGAADDSGLPNDRFFAVRPEGSVSTLKIQRTERGDSAVYLCASSFDQDRGYNEQFFGPGTRLTVL.

The J gene is TRBJ1-5, the V gene TRBV6-6, with D possibly matching TRBD1 (6 bases). Germline loops: CDR1 MNHNY, CDR2 SVGAGI (reference sequence). This CDR3 spans 15 amino acids. Trimming removed 6 bases at V and 10 bases at J, with 22 bases between. The CDR3 spells CASSSDTGKETPQHF. The CDR3 region has the DNA TGTGCCAGCAGCAGTGATACAGGGAAGGAAACCCCCCAGCATTTT.

This clone was seen only once. This chain uses TRBV9 with TRBJ2-7; D uncertain. Germline CDR1 and CDR2: SGDLS and YYNGEE. The CDR3 totals 15 residues. The ends were cut back, 4 bases at V and 1 base at J, with 15 bases in the middle. CDR3 nucleotide sequence: TGTGCCAGCAGCCCAAGGGTGGGCTTGTCCTACGAGCAGTACTTC. The encoded protein is CASSPRVGLSYEQYF.

This chain links TRBV6-1 with TRBJ2-7; 12 bases map to TRBD2. J lost 5 bases, V lost 5 bases, and 7 bases had no gene match. The CDR3 loop spans 15 amino acids. Germline V gene lookup returns CDR1 MNHNS and CDR2 SASEGT. The CDR3 region is CASSTPSGRVHEQYF. The CDR3 DNA reads as TGTGCCAGCAGTACCCCTAGCGGGAGGGTCCACGAGCAGTACTTC.

V gene TRBV6-1 combines with J gene TRBJ2-4, with TRBD2 matching 11 bases. V shed 3 bases, J shed 6 bases, and the junction held 10 bases outside the gene matches. CDR1 and CDR2 (germline): MNHNS, SASEGT. The CDR3 runs to 17 residues. The DNA for the CDR3 is TGTGCCAGCAGTGATGTGTTAGCGGGAGGGCCGAGAAACATTCAGTACTTC. Its translation is CASSDVLAGGPRNIQYF.